Described below is a single TCR beta chain sequence and its context. The data belong to a study of technical replicates of blood from several donors. The V segment lost 6 bases and the J segment 2 bases; nucleotides outside the gene matches: 4. CDR1 and CDR2 from the germline V gene are PRHDT and FYEKMQ (reference sequence). CDR3 length: 14 amino acids. Clones were sequenced by immunoSEQ multiplex PCR, and TCRdb holds only the in-frame ones, with some missing. The repertoire holds around 80,000 clones, with around 89% as singletons. The sequence came from a human donor in good health. The specimen was T cells isolated from PBMCs. The chain carries TRBV13 and TRBJ2-7, with TRBD2 matching over 10 bases. The CDR3 protein is CASSRAGGPYEQYF. The CDR3 DNA reads TGTGCCAGCAGTCGAGCGGGAGGGCCCTACGAGCAGTACTTC.